This TCR beta chain was documented in a study of blood T cell repertoires in COVID-19. Study as a whole: In each case, the material was cDNA or gDNA derived from T cells, B-cell-depleted T cells, or PBMCs.

Clones were read by immunoSEQ multiplex PCR, and TCRdb kept only the in-frame ones, dropping some. The data contain fewer than 200,000 clones, around four fifths of them singletons. Trimming cost V 5 bases and J 6 bases; bases outside gene matches: 11. The CDR3 is 16 residues long. CDR1 is MDHEN, CDR2 SYDVKM, per germline. Material for sequencing was PBMCs or T cells enriched from blood (not recorded which). V gene TRBV28 combines with J gene TRBJ1-4, with 8 bases matching TRBD1. The receptor's source is a woman between 45 and 65 years old in a cohort exposed to, infected with or recovered from COVID-19 (not recorded which). For the CDR3, the DNA is TGTGCCAGCAGTACGGGCATACAGGGGGTAGATGAAAAACTGTTTTTT. Amino acid sequence: CASSTGIQGVDEKLFF.